The 18 T cell receptor beta chains reported below all come from one sample, sequenced in a study of blood T cell repertoires in COVID-19 (TCRdb year 2020). Receptors were amplified or captured by the immunoSEQ multiplex PCR assay. TCRdb's version of the immuneACCESS table is confined to in-frame rearrangements and falls short of the full clone set. An unresolved V gene accounts for under half of the shortfall where checked; the remainder is of unknown origin. In all, the sample holds tens of thousands of clones, and 82% of those were seen once. Together, the top ten hold 4.1% of the sample. Source material: peripheral blood. The receptors shown here come from a woman aged 60-70 years with acute or convalescent COVID-19.

The rearrangement links TRBV2 to TRBJ2-5, with 8 bases lining up with TRBD2. In germline, CDR1 is SNHLY, CDR2 FYNNEI. The length of the CDR3 is 14 residues. Trimming cost V 6 bases and J 4 bases; bases outside gene matches: 7. CDR3 nucleotide sequence: TGTGCCAGCAGACCCCCTAGCGGGCCAGAGACCCAGTACTTC. It specifies CASRPPSGPETQYF.

The rearrangement uses TRBV6-5 and TRBJ1-1; D remains unclear. CDR3 size: 13 residues. The V and J ends lost 6 bases and 3 bases respectively, with 11 bases between them. The V gene's germline CDR1 is MNHEY and CDR2 SVGAGI. CDR3 loop: CASRESWDTEAFF. CDR3 DNA: TGTGCCAGCAGGGAGTCTTGGGACACTGAAGCTTTCTTT.

The rearrangement joins TRBV5-1 to TRBJ1-3; perhaps TRBD1 as D (6 bases). Germline loops: CDR1 SGHRS, CDR2 YFSETQ. The length of the CDR3 is 15 residues. V dropped 4 bases and J dropped 11 bases, with 22 bases sitting between them. The CDR3: CASSLVGGGVWAIYF. In DNA, the CDR3 is TGCGCCAGCAGCCTAGTGGGTGGGGGCGTATGGGCCATATATTTT.

The V gene is TRBV3-1 (or the pseudogene TRBV3-2), the J gene TRBJ2-1, with 9 bases lining up with TRBD2. The CDR3 totals 17 residues. V lost 1 base, J lost 6 bases, and 10 bases stayed unmatched. CDR1 is LGHDT, CDR2 YNNKEL, per germline (reference sequence). CDR3 sequence: CASSQVFAGGAGNEQFF. The CDR3 DNA is TGTGCCAGCAGCCAAGTGTTCGCGGGAGGGGCTGGCAATGAGCAGTTCTTC.

V and J are TRBV5-1 and TRBJ1-6; possible D gene TRBD1, 5 bases. The germline gives CDR1 SGHRS, CDR2 YFSETQ. With 2 bases removed from V and 7 bases from J, the gap between germline ends came to 16 bases. CDR3 size: 16 residues. The CDR3: CASSFQGRSVNSPLHF. CDR3 nucleotides: TGCGCCAGCAGCTTTCAGGGAAGGAGTGTGAATTCACCCCTCCACTTT.

The CDR3 DNA reads TGTGCCAGCAGCCCCCGGGACAGGATGTTGGGTCAGCCCCAGCATTTT. Translating gives CASSPRDRMLGQPQHF. The chain is built from TRBV27 and TRBJ1-5; TRBD1 agrees at 8 bases. This CDR3 has 16 amino acids. CDR1 and CDR2 (germline): MNHEY, SMNVEV (reference sequence). V gave up 6 bases and J gave up 6 bases; unmatched junction bases: 13.

This clone has only one observation. V gene TRBV19 combines with J gene TRBJ1-5, with 7 positions matching TRBD1. V shed 2 bases and J 4 bases; nucleotides not matched to a gene: 2. Germline values: CDR1 LNHDA, CDR2 SQIVND (reference sequence). CDR3 length: 14 residues. CDR3 region: CASSIKGQNQPQHF. CDR3 DNA: TGTGCCAGTAGTATAAAGGGACAGAATCAGCCCCAGCATTTT.

V is TRBV2 and J is TRBJ2-2, with a weak D call TRBD2 (6 bases). CDR1 SNHLY and CDR2 FYNNEI come from the germline V gene. Trimming took 6 bases from V and 3 from J, leaving 8 bases between them. There are 13 residues in the CDR3. As DNA, the CDR3 is TGTGCCAGCAGGTGGGAGGACACCGGGGAGCTGTTTTTT. Translating gives CASRWEDTGELFF.

V gene TRBV18 combines with J gene TRBJ2-1, with D tentatively TRBD1 (6 bases). The germline V gene has CDR1 KGHSH and CDR2 LQKENI. Trimming cost V 0 bases and J 4 bases, with 13 bases left between them. The CDR3 loop spans 16 amino acids. CDR3 sequence: CASSPPGAPVYNEQFF. The CDR3 DNA follows: TGTGCCAGCTCACCACCGGGGGCTCCCGTGTACAATGAGCAGTTCTTC.

This clone has only a few counts. The V and J genes are TRBV27 and TRBJ1-2, with TRBD1 matching over 10 bases. The J segment lost 3 bases and the V segment lost 5 bases, leaving 6 bases of the junction unmatched. CDR1 and CDR2 from the germline V gene are MNHEY and SMNVEV (reference sequence). CDR3 length: 15 amino acids. CDR3 sequence: CASSPSTGGYYGYTF. CDR3 coding DNA: TGTGCCAGCAGTCCCTCGACAGGGGGCTACTATGGCTACACCTTC.

The J gene is TRBJ1-1, the V gene TRBV19; D remains ambiguous. V was cut by 5 bases and J by 4 bases, with 8 bases left in between. CDR1 and CDR2 from the germline V gene are LNHDA and SQIVND (reference sequence). The CDR3 length is 12 residues. The CDR3 nucleotides read TGTGCCAGTAGTGCGAGGGTCACTGAAGCTTTCTTT. Translating gives CASSARVTEAFF.

The rearrangement joins TRBV7-2 to TRBJ2-1, with 7 bases identical to TRBD1. V was clipped by 6 bases and J by 5 bases; unmatched bases: 4. Germline-derived CDR1 and CDR2 are SGHTA and FQGNSA. This CDR3 region has 13 residues. CDR3 amino acids: CASRRGPNNEQFF. DNA for the CDR3: TGTGCCAGCAGGAGGGGGCCCAACAATGAGCAGTTCTTC.

The chain's CDR3 is CASSGAGTRNTEAFF. The CDR3, as DNA: TGCGCCAGCAGTGGTGCGGGAACTCGGAACACTGAAGCTTTCTTT. The chain recombines TRBV5-1 with TRBJ1-1; D not resolved. Trimming stripped 5 bases from V and 1 base from J, with 15 bases between. There are 15 residues in the CDR3. Germline-derived CDR1 and CDR2 are SGHRS and YFSETQ.

This chain links TRBV6-5 with TRBJ2-5; D possibly corresponds to TRBD1 (6 bases). CDR1 and CDR2 from the germline V gene are MNHEY and SVGAGI. The CDR3 is 15 amino acids. V was trimmed by 6 bases and J by 1 base, leaving 15 bases between them. This CDR3 is CASRHFGQPQETQYF. CDR3 nucleotide sequence: TGTGCCAGCAGACACTTTGGACAGCCCCAAGAGACCCAGTACTTC.

J is TRBJ1-1 and V is TRBV18, with TRBD1 as a possible D gene (6 bases). Germline values: CDR1 KGHSH, CDR2 LQKENI. The CDR3 extends over 14 amino acids. Deletions cut 4 bases from V and 6 bases from J, with 15 bases between. The CDR3 spells CASSRNGGRAEAFF. Here the CDR3 DNA reads TGTGCCAGCTCACGAAACGGGGGGCGGGCTGAAGCTTTCTTT.

The CDR3 sequence: CASSRQEPNEKLFF. The CDR3 DNA follows: TGCGCCAGCAGCCGACAGGAACCTAATGAAAAACTGTTTTTT. This rearrangement joins TRBV5-1 to TRBJ1-4; D may be TRBD1 (6 bases). The CDR3 runs 14 residues. With 4 bases removed from V and 3 bases from J, the gap between germline ends came to 10 bases. From germline, CDR1 is SGHRS and CDR2 YFSETQ.

The chain is built from TRBV5-1 and TRBJ1-5; 11 nucleotides align to TRBD1. The CDR3 has 16 amino acids. Trimming cost V 4 bases and J 9 bases; bases outside gene matches: 12. The V gene's germline CDR1 is SGHRS and CDR2 YFSETQ. In nucleotides, the CDR3 is TGCGCCAGCAGCCCCCTGGGCGGACAGGGGGCCGGGCCCCAGCATTTT. This gives the protein CASSPLGGQGAGPQHF.

J is TRBJ1-6 and V is TRBV30, with no clear D. Germline CDR1 GTSNPN, CDR2 SVGIG (reference sequence). This CDR3 is 13 amino acids long. The CDR3 loop is CARKGTYNSPLHF. CDR3 bases: TGTGCGCGGAAAGGCACCTATAATTCACCCCTCCACTTT.